This TCR beta chain was recorded in a study of technical replicates of blood from four donors. Libraries were prepared by immunoSEQ multiplex PCR; TCRdb keeps only in-frame clonotypes and omits some of them. The table has some 83,000 clones, 85% to 95% seen once. Germline trimming cut 1 base from V and 6 bases from J; bases unmatched to any gene: 8. Germline V gene lookup returns CDR1 GTSNPN and CDR2 SVGIG (reference sequence). The CDR3 has 15 amino acids. The sequenced material came from T cells isolated from PBMCs. V and J are TRBV30 and TRBJ1-2, with 10 bases fitting TRBD1. This clonotype originated in a human donor in good health. CDR3 sequence reads: CAWSGDRGYADGYTF. The CDR3 nucleotides read TGTGCCTGGAGTGGGGACAGGGGATACGCAGATGGCTACACCTTC.